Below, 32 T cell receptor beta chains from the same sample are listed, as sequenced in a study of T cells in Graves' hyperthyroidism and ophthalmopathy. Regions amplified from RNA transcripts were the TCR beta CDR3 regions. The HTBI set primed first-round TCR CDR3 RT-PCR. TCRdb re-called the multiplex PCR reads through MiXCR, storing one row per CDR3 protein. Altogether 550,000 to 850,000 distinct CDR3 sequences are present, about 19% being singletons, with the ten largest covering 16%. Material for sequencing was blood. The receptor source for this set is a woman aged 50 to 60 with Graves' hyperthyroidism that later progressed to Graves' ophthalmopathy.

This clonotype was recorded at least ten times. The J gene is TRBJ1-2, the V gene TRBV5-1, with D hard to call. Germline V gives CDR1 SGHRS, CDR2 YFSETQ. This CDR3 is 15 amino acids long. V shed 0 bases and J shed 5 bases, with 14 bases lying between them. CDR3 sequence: CASSLEPGRGYGYTF. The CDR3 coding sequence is TGCGCCAGCAGCTTGGAACCGGGCCGGGGTTATGGCTACACCTTC.

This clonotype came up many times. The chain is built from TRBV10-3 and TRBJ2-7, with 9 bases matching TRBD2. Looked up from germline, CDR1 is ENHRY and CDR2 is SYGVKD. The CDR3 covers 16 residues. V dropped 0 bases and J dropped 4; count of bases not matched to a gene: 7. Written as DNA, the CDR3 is TGTGCCATCAGTGAGTCCCGGCTAGCGGGGAGATACGAGCAGTACTTC. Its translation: CAISESRLAGRYEQYF.

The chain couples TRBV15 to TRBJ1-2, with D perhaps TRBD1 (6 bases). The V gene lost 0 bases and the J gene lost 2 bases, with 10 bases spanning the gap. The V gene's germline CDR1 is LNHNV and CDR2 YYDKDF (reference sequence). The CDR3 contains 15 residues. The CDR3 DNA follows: TGTGCCACCAGCAGAGAAGTACAGGGCAACTATGGCTACACCTTC. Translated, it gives CATSREVQGNYGYTF.

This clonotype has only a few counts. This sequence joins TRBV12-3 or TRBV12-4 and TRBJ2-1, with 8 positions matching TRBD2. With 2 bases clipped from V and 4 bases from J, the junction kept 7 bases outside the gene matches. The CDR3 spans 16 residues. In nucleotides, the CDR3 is TGTGCCAGCAGTTTATCCCCACTAGCGGAATACAATGAGCAGTTCTTC. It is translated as CASSLSPLAEYNEQFF.

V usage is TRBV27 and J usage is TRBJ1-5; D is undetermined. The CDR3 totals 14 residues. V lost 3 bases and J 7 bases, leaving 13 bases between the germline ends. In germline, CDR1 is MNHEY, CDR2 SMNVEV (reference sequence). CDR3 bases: TGTGCCAGCAGTTTGGGCCTCGGAGGGCAGCCCCAGCATTTT. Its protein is CASSLGLGGQPQHF.

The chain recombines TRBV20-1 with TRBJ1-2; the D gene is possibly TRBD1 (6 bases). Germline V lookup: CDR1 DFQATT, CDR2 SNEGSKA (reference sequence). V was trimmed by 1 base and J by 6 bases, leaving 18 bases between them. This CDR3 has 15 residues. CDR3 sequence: CSARAFGWGADGYTF. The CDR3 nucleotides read TGCAGTGCTAGAGCTTTCGGGTGGGGGGCTGATGGCTACACCTTC.

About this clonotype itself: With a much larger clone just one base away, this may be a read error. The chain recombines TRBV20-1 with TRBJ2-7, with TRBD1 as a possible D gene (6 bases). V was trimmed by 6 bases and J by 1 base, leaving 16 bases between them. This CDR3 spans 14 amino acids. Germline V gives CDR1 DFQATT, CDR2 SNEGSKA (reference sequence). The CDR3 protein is CSALGTKGSYEQYF. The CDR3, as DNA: TGCAGTGCACTCGGGACAAAAGGGTCCTACGAGCAGTACTTC.

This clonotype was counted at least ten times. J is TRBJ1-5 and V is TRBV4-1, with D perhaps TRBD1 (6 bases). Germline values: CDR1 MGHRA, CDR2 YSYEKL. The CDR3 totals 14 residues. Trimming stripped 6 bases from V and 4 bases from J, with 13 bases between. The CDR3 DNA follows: TGCGCCAGCAGTGACACAGGGCGAAATCAGCCCCAGCATTTT. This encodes CASSDTGRNQPQHF.

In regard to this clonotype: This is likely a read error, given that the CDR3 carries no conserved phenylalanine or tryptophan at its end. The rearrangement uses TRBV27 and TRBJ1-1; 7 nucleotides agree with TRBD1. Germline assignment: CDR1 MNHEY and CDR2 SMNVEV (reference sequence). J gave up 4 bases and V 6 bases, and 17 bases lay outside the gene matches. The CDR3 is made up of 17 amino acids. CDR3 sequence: CASSTTQYRGWGTEAFL. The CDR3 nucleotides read TGTGCCAGCAGCACGACACAATACAGGGGATGGGGCACTGAAGCTTTCCTT.

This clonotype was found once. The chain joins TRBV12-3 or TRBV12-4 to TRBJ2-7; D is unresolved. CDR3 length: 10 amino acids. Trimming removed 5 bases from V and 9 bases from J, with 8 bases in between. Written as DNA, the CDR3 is TGTGCCAGCAGTGGTCGGAGGCAGTACTTC. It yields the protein CASSGRRQYF.

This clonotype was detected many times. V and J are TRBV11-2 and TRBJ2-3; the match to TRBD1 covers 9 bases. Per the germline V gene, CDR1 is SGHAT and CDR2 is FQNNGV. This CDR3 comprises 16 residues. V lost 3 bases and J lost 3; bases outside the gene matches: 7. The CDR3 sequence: CASSFSGDRETDTQYF. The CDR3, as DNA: TGTGCCAGCAGCTTCTCCGGGGACAGGGAAACAGATACGCAGTATTTT.

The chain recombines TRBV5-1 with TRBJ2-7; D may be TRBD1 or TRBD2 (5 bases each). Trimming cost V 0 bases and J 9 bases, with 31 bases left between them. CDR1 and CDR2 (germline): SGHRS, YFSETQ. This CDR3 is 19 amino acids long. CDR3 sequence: CASSLEKRTQGSGREVQYF. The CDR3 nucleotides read TGCGCCAGCAGCTTGGAAAAAAGGACTCAGGGTTCAGGGCGAGAGGTGCAGTACTTC.

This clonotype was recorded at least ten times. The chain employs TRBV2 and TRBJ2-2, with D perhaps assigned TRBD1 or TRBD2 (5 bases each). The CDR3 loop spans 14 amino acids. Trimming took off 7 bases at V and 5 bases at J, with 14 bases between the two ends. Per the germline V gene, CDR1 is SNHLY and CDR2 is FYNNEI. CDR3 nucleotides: TGTGCCAGCAAAGGGACGGATAGGACCGGGGAGCTGTTTTTT. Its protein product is CASKGTDRTGELFF.

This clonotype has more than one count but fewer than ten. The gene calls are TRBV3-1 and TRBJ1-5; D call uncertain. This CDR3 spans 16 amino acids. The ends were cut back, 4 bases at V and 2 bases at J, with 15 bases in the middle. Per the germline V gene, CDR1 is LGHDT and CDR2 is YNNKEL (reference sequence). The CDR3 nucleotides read TGTGCCAGCAGCCGAGCCACGGGGATTGGCAATCAGCCCCAGCATTTT. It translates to CASSRATGIGNQPQHF. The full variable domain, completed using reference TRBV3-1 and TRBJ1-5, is DTAVSQTPKYLVTQMGNDKSIKCEQNLGHDTMYWYKQDSKKFLKIMFSYNNKELIINETVPNRFSPKSPDKAHLNLHINSLELGDSAVYFCASSRATGIGNQPQHFGDGTRLSIL.

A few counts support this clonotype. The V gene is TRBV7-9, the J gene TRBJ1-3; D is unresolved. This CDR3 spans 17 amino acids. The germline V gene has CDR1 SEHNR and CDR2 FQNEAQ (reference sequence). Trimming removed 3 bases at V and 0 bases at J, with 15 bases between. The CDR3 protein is CASSFPDLVYSGNTIYF. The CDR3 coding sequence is TGTGCCAGCAGCTTCCCGGACCTAGTCTACTCTGGAAACACCATATATTTT.

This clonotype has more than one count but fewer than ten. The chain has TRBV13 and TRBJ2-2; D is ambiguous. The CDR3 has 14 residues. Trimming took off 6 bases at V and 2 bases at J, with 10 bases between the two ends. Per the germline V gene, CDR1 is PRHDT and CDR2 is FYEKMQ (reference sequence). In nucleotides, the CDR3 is TGTGCCAGCAGTTCGACAAGAAACACCGGGGAGCTGTTTTTT. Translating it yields CASSSTRNTGELFF.

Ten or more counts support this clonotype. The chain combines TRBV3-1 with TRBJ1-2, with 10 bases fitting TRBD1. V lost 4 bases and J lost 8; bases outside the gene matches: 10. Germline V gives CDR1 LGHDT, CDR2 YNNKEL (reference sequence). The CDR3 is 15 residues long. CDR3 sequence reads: CASSPASGTGAGYTF. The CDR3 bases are TGTGCCAGCAGCCCGGCATCCGGGACAGGGGCCGGCTACACCTTC.

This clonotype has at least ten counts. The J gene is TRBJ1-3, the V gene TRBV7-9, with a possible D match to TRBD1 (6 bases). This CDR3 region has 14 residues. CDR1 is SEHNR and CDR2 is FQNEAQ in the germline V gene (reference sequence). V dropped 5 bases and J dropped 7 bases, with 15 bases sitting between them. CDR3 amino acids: CASSTQGGWNTIYF. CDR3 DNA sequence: TGTGCCAGCAGCACACAGGGAGGTTGGAACACCATATATTTT.

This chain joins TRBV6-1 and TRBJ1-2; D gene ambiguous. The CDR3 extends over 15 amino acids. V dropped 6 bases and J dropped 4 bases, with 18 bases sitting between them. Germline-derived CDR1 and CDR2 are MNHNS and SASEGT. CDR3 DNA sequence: TGTGCCAGCAGCCTCTCCTCCGGCGTCAGCTATGGCTACACCTTC. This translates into CASSLSSGVSYGYTF.

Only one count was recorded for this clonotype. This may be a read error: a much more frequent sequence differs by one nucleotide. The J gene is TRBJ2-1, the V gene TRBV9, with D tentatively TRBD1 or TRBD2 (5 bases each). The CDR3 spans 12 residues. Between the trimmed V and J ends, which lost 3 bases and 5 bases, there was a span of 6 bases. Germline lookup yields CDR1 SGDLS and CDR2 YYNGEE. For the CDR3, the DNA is TGTGCCAGCAGCGGGGACCACAATGAGCAGTTCTTC. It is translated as CASSGDHNEQFF.

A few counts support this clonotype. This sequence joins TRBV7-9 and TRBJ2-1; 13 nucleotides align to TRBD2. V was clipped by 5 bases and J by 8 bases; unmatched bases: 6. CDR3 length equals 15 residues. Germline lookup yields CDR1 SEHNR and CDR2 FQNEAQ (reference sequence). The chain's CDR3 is CASSPGTSGAYEQFF. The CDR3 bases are TGTGCCAGCAGCCCTGGGACTAGCGGGGCGTATGAGCAGTTCTTC.

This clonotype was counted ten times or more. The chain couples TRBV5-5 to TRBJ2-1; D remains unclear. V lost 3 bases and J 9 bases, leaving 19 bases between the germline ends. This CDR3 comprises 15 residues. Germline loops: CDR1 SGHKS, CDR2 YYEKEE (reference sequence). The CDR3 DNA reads TGTGCCAGCAGCTCCCGTGCTACTACAATGGGTGAGCAGTTCTTC. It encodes CASSSRATTMGEQFF.

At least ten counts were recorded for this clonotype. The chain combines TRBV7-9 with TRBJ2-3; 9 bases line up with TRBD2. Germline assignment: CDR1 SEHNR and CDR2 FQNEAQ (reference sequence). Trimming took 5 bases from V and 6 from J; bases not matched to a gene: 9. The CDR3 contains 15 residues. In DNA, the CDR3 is TGTGCCAGCAGCCCTAGCGGGGCCGCCTTGGATACGCAGTATTTT. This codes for CASSPSGAALDTQYF.

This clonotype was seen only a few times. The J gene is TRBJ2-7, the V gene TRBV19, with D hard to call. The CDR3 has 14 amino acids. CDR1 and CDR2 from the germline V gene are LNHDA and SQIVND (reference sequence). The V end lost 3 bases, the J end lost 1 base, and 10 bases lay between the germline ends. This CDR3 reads CASSMGTRSYEQYF. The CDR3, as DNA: TGTGCCAGTAGTATGGGTACACGGTCCTACGAGCAGTACTTC.

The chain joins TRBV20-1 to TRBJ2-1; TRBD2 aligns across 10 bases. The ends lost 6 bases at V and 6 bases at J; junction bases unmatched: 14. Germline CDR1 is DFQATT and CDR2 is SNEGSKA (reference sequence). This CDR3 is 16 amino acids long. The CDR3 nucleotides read TGCAGTGCGAGTGAACCGGGACTAGCGATTTTCAATGAGCAGTTCTTC. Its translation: CSASEPGLAIFNEQFF.

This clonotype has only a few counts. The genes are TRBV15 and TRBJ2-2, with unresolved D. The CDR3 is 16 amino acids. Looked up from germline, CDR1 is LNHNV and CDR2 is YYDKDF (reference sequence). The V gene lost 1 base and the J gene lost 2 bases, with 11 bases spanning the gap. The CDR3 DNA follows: TGTGCCACCAGCAGAGTGGATAGTGCCAACACCGGGGAGCTGTTTTTT. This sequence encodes CATSRVDSANTGELFF.

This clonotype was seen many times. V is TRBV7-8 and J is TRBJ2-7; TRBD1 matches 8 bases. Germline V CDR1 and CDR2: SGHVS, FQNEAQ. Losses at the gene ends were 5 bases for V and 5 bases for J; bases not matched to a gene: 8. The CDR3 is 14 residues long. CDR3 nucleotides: TGTGCCAGCAGCCGACAGGGGCGTGTGAACGAGCAGTACTTC. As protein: CASSRQGRVNEQYF.

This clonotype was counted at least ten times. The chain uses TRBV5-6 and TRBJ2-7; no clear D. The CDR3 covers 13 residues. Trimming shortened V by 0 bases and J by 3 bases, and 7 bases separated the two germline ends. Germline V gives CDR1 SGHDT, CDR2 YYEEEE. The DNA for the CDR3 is TGTGCCAGCAGCTTGGTCGATGGCTACGAGCAGTACTTC. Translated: CASSLVDGYEQYF. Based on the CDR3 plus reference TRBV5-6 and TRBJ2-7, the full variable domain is DAGVTQSPTHLIKTRGQQVTLRCSPKSGHDTVSWYQQALGQGPQFIFQYYEEEERQRGNFPDRFSGHQFPNYSSELNVNALLLGDSALYLCASSLVDGYEQYFGPGTRLTVT.

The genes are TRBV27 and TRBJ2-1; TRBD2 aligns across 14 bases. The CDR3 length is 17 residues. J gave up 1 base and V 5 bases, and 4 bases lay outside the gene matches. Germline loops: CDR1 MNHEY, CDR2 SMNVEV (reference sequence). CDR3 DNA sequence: TGTGCCAGCAGTCTCGGACTAGCGGGGGGATCCTACAATGAGCAGTTCTTC. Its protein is CASSLGLAGGSYNEQFF.

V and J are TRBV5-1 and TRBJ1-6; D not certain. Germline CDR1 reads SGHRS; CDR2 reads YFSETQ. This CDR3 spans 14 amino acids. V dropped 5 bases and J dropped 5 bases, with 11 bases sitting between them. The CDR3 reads CASRKREDNSPLHF. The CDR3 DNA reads TGCGCCAGCAGAAAAAGGGAGGATAATTCACCCCTCCACTTT.

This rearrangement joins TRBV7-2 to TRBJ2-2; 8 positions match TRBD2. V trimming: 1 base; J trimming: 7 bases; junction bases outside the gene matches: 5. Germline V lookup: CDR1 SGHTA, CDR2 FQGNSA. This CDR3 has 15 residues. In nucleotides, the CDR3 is TGTGCCAGCAGCTTAGGTCTTAGCGGGGTCGGGGAGCTGTTTTTT. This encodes CASSLGLSGVGELFF.

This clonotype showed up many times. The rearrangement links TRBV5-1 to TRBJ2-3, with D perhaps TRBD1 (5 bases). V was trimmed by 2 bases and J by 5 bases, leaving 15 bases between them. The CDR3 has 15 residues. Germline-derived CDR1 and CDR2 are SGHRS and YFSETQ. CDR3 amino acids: CASSFQGAYGDTQYF. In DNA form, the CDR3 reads TGCGCCAGCAGCTTTCAAGGGGCTTATGGAGATACGCAGTATTTT. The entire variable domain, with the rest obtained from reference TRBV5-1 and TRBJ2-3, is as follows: KAGVTQTPRYLIKTRGQQVTLSCSPISGHRSVSWYQQTPGQGLQFLFEYFSETQRNKGNFPGRFSGRQFSNSRSEMNVSTLELGDSALYLCASSFQGAYGDTQYFGPGTRLTVL.